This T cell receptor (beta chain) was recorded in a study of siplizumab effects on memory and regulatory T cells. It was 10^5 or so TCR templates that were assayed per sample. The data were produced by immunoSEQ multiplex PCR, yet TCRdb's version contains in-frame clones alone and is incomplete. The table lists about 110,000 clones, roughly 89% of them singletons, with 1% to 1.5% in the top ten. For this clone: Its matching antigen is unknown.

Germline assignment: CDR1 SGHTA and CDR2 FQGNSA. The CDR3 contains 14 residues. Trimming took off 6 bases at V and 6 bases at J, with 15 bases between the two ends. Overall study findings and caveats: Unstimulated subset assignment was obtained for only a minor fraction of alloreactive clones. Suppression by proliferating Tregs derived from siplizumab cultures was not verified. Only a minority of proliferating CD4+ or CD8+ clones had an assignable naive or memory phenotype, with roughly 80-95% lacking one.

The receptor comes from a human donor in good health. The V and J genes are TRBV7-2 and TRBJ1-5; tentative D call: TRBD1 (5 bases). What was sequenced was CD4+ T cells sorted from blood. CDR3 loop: CASSLGQRGQPQHF. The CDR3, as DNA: TGTGCCAGCAGTCTAGGACAACGCGGTCAGCCCCAGCATTTT.